This passage covers 19 T cell receptor beta chains from one sample sequenced in a study of CD4+ T cells in melanoma (dated by TCRdb to between 2021 and 2024). Receptor libraries were prepared by the immunoSEQ multiplex PCR assay. TCRdb took over this immuneACCESS table, retaining in-frame rearrangements with V and J assigned. Such tables are incomplete; in checked studies, under half of the missing clones stem from an unresolved V gene, and the remainder is unexplained. The sample table lists 15,000 to 20,000 clones, approximately 84% of them with a count of one. The ten most abundant clones make up approximately 5.6% of the sample. Material: cells from a culture (not recorded whether cultured in vitro). The receptors shown here come from a human donor with melanoma.

The chain has TRBV12-2 and TRBJ1-1. TRBV12-2 is noted as a pseudogene. The CDR3 has 15 residues. The CDR3 region has the DNA TGTGCAAGTCGCGGAACGGGGGAGAGGAGCACTGAAGCTTTCTTT. Protein: CASRGTGERSTEAFF.

The CDR3 sequence: CASGEVSTGANVLTF. In nucleotides, the CDR3 is TGTGCCTCGGGGGAGGTCTCTACTGGGGCCAACGTCCTGACTTTC. V usage is TRBV19 and J usage is TRBJ2-6; D is possibly TRBD2 (6 bases). Germline V lookup: CDR1 LNHDA, CDR2 SQIVND (reference sequence). This CDR3 region has 15 residues. The germline V and J ends were trimmed by 11 bases and 2 bases, with 16 bases remaining between them.

The chain carries TRBV5-1 and TRBJ2-2; no reliable D call. This CDR3 is built from 12 residues. V was pared by 1 base and J by 4 bases, with 2 bases between. Germline V gene sequence: CDR1 SGHRS, CDR2 YFSETQ. The CDR3 spells CASSLLTGELFF. The CDR3 DNA reads TGCGCCAGCAGCTTGCTCACCGGGGAGCTGTTTTTT.

J is TRBJ1-1 and V is TRBV7-9; 9 bases are shared with TRBD1. The germline V gene has CDR1 SEHNR and CDR2 FQNEAQ (reference sequence). The V gene end was trimmed by 5 bases and the J gene end by 5 bases; junction bases not matched to a gene: 6. CDR3 length: 14 amino acids. The CDR3 spells CASSLTGGRTEAFF. The CDR3 DNA reads as TGTGCCAGCAGCCTCACAGGGGGCCGGACTGAAGCTTTCTTT.

The genes are TRBV9 and TRBJ2-7; 7 bases are a match to TRBD2. This CDR3 region has 15 residues. Germline V CDR1 and CDR2: SGDLS, YYNGEE. The J segment lost 1 base and the V segment lost 1 base, leaving 5 bases of the junction unmatched. Here the CDR3 DNA reads TGTGCCAGCAGCGTAATGGGAGGGTCTTCCTACGAGCAGTACTTC. Its protein product is CASSVMGGSSYEQYF.

The chain couples TRBV5-1 to TRBJ1-1; D unresolved. The CDR3 runs 15 residues. Germline CDR1 is SGHRS and CDR2 is YFSETQ. V was shortened by 5 bases and J by 6 bases, with 20 bases between the two germline ends. CDR3 region: CASSSAPGVDAEAFF. In DNA, the CDR3 is TGCGCCAGCAGTTCTGCCCCTGGGGTAGACGCTGAAGCTTTCTTT.

This clone was detected only once. This chain uses TRBV29-1 with TRBJ1-2; no firm D call. The V end lost 4 bases, the J end lost 8 bases, and 11 bases lay between the germline ends. The CDR3 sequence is 11 residues long. The germline V gene encodes CDR1 SQVTM and CDR2 ANQGSEA. CDR3 coding DNA: TGCAGCGTTGGGCGGACGGAGGGCTACACCTTC. Its translation: CSVGRTEGYTF.

The chain joins TRBV11-1 to TRBJ1-4; no clear D. CDR1 is SGHAT and CDR2 is FQDESV in the germline V gene (reference sequence). There are 16 residues in the CDR3. Trimming removed 3 bases from V and 0 bases from J, with 11 bases in between. DNA for the CDR3: TGTGCCAGCAGCTTCTCAGGATTAGCAACTAATGAAAAACTGTTTTTT. This codes for CASSFSGLATNEKLFF.

The J gene is TRBJ2-1, the V gene TRBV19, with D perhaps matching TRBD2 (5 bases). Per germline, CDR1 LNHDA and CDR2 SQIVND (reference sequence). This CDR3 spans 12 amino acids. Trimming removed 6 bases at V and 4 bases at J, with 7 bases between. The CDR3 region is CASSGDYNEQFF. CDR3 sequence (DNA): TGTGCCAGTAGCGGGGATTACAATGAGCAGTTCTTC.

The J gene is TRBJ2-7, the V gene TRBV2; 9 nucleotides match TRBD1. V gave up 6 bases and J gave up 3 bases; unmatched junction bases: 6. The CDR3 totals 14 residues. The germline gives CDR1 SNHLY, CDR2 FYNNEI. The CDR3 here is CASSLDRGYYEQYF. CDR3 coding DNA: TGTGCCAGCAGCCTGGACAGGGGTTACTACGAGCAGTACTTC.

This clone appeared a few times. The chain carries TRBV7-9 and TRBJ1-2, with a tentative D call TRBD1 (6 bases). V dropped 0 bases and J dropped 4 bases, with 21 bases sitting between them. Germline CDR1 SEHNR, CDR2 FQNEAQ (reference sequence). The CDR3 is 18 residues long. CDR3 bases: TGTGCCAGCAGCTTAGCCGGGGCAGGGGCTACACCTCTCTATGGCTACACCTTC. Its protein is CASSLAGAGATPLYGYTF. Full variable domain (outside the CDR3, taken from reference TRBV7-9 and TRBJ1-2): DTGVSQNPRHKITKRGQNVTFRCDPISEHNRLYWYRQTLGQGPEFLTYFQNEAQLEKSRLLSDRFSAERPKGSFSTLEIQRTEQGDSAMYLCASSLAGAGATPLYGYTFGSGTRLTVV.

This chain joins TRBV7-2 and TRBJ1-6, with TRBD1 as a possible D gene (6 bases). V was pared by 3 bases and J by 15 bases, with 12 bases between. This CDR3 is 12 amino acids long. Germline V gives CDR1 SGHTA, CDR2 FQGNSA. The CDR3: CASSFSQGFLHF. The CDR3 DNA follows: TGTGCCAGCAGCTTCTCACAGGGTTTCCTCCACTTT.

This clone showed up just once. The rearrangement uses TRBV12-5 and TRBJ1-5, with D unclear. This CDR3 is built from 13 residues. Germline assignment: CDR1 LGHNT and CDR2 FRNRAP. V shed 5 bases and J shed 9 bases, with 14 bases lying between them. The CDR3 here is CASGTQLPGPQHF. Here the CDR3 DNA reads TGTGCTAGTGGTACCCAGCTACCGGGGCCCCAGCATTTT.

The J gene is TRBJ1-3, the V gene TRBV6-1; maybe TRBD1 (5 bases). The CDR3 is 19 amino acids. V dropped 2 bases and J dropped 0 bases, with 20 bases sitting between them. Germline loops: CDR1 MNHNS, CDR2 SASEGT. As DNA, the CDR3 is TGTGCCAGCAGTGAATCCTTAGTGGGCTTGAGGGGCTCTGGAAACACCATATATTTT. The encoded protein is CASSESLVGLRGSGNTIYF.

V usage is TRBV6-1 and J usage is TRBJ1-1; TRBD1 might be the D (5 bases). Trimming took 9 bases from V and 0 from J, leaving 14 bases between them. In germline, CDR1 is MNHNS, CDR2 SASEGT. The CDR3 has 14 residues. The CDR3 nucleotides read TGTGCCAGTCGTGACGGACAACTGAACACTGAAGCTTTCTTT. Amino acids: CASRDGQLNTEAFF.

The V gene is TRBV18, the J gene TRBJ1-1; no firm D call. Germline assignment: CDR1 KGHSH and CDR2 LQKENI. The CDR3 spans 13 residues. The germline V and J ends were trimmed by 1 base and 4 bases, with 7 bases remaining between them. The DNA of the CDR3 is TGTGCCAGCTCACCACGAAGCGGCACTGAAGCTTTCTTT. This gives the protein CASSPRSGTEAFF.

The rearrangement joins TRBV30 to TRBJ2-1; 13 nucleotides align to TRBD2. CDR3 length: 15 amino acids. Germline values: CDR1 GTSNPN, CDR2 SVGIG (reference sequence). V shed 6 bases and J 7 bases; nucleotides not matched to a gene: 9. CDR3 protein: CACPPTSGGRNEQFF. CDR3 in DNA: TGTGCCTGCCCTCCGACTAGCGGGGGGAGGAATGAGCAGTTCTTC.

The rearrangement joins TRBV15 to TRBJ1-4, with D possibly being TRBD1 (5 bases). CDR1 is LNHNV and CDR2 is YYDKDF in the germline V gene (reference sequence). The CDR3 is 15 amino acids. The V and J ends lost 3 bases and 4 bases respectively, with 12 bases between them. The CDR3 reads CATSRGGTYNEKLFF. The DNA for the CDR3 is TGTGCCACCAGCAGGGGGGGGACCTATAATGAAAAACTGTTTTTT.

The chain recombines TRBV2 with TRBJ1-2; 8 bases match TRBD1. This CDR3 comprises 14 residues. Germline V gene lookup returns CDR1 SNHLY and CDR2 FYNNEI. V shed 6 bases, J shed 3 bases, and the junction held 6 bases outside the gene matches. The CDR3 spells CASSGQGTYYGYTF. In nucleotides, the CDR3 is TGTGCCAGCAGCGGACAGGGAACTTACTATGGCTACACCTTC.